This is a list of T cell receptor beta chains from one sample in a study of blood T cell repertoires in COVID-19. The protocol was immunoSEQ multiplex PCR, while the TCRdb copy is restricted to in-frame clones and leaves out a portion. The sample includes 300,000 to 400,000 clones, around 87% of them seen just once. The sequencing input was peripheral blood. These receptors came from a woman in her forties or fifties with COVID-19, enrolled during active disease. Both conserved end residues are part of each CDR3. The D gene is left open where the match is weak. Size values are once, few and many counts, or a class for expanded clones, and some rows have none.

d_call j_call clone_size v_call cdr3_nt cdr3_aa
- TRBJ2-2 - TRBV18 TGTGCCACCCTAGCGCACGCGAACACCGGGGAGCTGTTTTTT CATLAHANTGELFF
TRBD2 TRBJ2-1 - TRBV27 TGTGCCAGCAGTTCCACTAGCGCCTCCTACAATGAGCAGTTCTTC CASSSTSASYNEQFF
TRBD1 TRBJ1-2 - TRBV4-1 TGCGCCAGCAGCCGAGGACAGGGGGCGGGTGGCTACACCTTC CASSRGQGAGGYTF
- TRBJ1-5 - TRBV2 TGTGCCAGCAGGGACAGCGCACGTAATAGCAATCAGCCCCAGCATTTT CASRDSARNSNQPQHF
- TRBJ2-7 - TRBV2 TGTGCCAGCAGGCGGGAAACCTACGAGCAGTACTTC CASRRETYEQYF
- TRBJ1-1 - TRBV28 TGTGCCAGCAGTTTAGTTCGGTTGGACACTGAAGCTTTCTTT CASSLVRLDTEAFF
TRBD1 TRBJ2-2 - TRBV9 TGTGCCAGCAGCGGCACAGGGGGCCCGACCGGGGAGCTGTTTTTT CASSGTGGPTGELFF
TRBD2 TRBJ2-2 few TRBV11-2 TGTGCCAGCAGCTTACCCCCGGGCGGGAGAAACACCGGGGAGCTGTTTTTT CASSLPPGGRNTGELFF
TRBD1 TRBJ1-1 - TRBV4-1 TGCGCCAGCAGCCAAGGACAGGGAGTGAACACTGAAGCTTTCTTT CASSQGQGVNTEAFF
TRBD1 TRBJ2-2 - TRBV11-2 TGTGCCAGCAGCCCGGGGACAGGGTACACCGGGGAGCTGTTTTTT CASSPGTGYTGELFF
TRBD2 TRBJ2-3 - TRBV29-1 TGCAGCGTTGAGGGGGGACTAGCGATCTCTAGCACAGATACGCAGTATTTT CSVEGGLAISSTDTQYF
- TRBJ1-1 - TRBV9 TGTGCCAGCAGCCCACTTCTTCCCACTGAAGCTTTCTTT CASSPLLPTEAFF
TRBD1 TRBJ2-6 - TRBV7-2 TGTGCCAGCAGCTTGGGACAGGGGGCTGGGGCCAACGTCCTGACTTTC CASSLGQGAGANVLTF
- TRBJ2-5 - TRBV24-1 TGTGCCACCAGTGCTCCTGGGGCACTAGAGACCCAGTACTTC CATSAPGALETQYF
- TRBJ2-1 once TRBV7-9 TGTGCCAGCAGCTTAGGGCAGGGTTTAGTGAATGAGCAGTTCTTC CASSLGQGLVNEQFF
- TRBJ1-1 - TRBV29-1 TGCAGCGTATTACAGGGGAACACTGAAGCTTTCTTT CSVLQGNTEAFF
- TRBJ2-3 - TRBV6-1 TGTGCCAGCAGTGAACTGACATCCACAGATACGCAGTATTTT CASSELTSTDTQYF
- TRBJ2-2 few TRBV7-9 TGTGCCAGCCACGGACACCAGAACACCGGGGAGCTGTTTTTT CASHGHQNTGELFF
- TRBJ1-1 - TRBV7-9 TGTGCCAGCAGCTTCAGGGAGGGGACTGAAGCTTTCTTT CASSFREGTEAFF
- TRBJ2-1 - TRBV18 TGTGCCAGCTCACCCGGGACTGGAGAGCAGTTCTTC CASSPGTGEQFF
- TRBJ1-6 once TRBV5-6 TGTGCCAGCAGCCAATTACATGATTCACCCCTCCACTTT CASSQLHDSPLHF
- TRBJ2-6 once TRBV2 TGTGCCAGCATCCGGTCTGGGGCCAACGTCCTGACTTTC CASIRSGANVLTF
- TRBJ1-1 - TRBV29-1 TGCAGCGTTCTAAGTATCGCCTACAGGCGCACTGAAGCTTTCTTT CSVLSIAYRRTEAFF
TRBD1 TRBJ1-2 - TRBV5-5 TGTGCCAGCAGCTTGCGCAGGGGGCCCGATGGCTACACCTTC CASSLRRGPDGYTF
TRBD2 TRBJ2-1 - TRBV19 TGTGCCAGTAGGGCTAGCGGGAGACCGAATGAGCAGTTCTTC CASRASGRPNEQFF
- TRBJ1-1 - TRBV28 TGTGCCAGCAGTTTGGGGAGGGATCAGGCTGAAGCTTTCTTT CASSLGRDQAEAFF
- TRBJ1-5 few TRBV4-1 TGCGCCAGCAGCCAACAGGGACTGAGGAGCAATCAGCCCCAGCATTTT CASSQQGLRSNQPQHF
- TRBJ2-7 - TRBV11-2 TGTGCCAGCAGATACAGGGACACCCTAGGAATCTACGAGCAGTACTTC CASRYRDTLGIYEQYF
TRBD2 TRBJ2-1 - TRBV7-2 TGTGCCAGCAGCTTAGTGGGCGGACTAGCGGGGAACAATGAGCAGTTCTTC CASSLVGGLAGNNEQFF
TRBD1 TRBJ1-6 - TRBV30 TGTGCCTGGAGTAGCAGGGGGTTCGATAATTCACCCCTCCACTTT CAWSSRGFDNSPLHF
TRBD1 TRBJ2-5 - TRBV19 TGTGCCAGTAGTATAGGGACAGGGGGACAAGAGACCCAGTACTTC CASSIGTGGQETQYF
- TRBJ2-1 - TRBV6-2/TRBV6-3 TGTGCCAGCAGTACCTTACTAGCTATATCCTACAATGAGCAGTTCTTC CASSTLLAISYNEQFF
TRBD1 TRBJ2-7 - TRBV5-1 TGCGCCAGCAGGCCTACAGGGGACTCCTACGAGCAGTACTTC CASRPTGDSYEQYF
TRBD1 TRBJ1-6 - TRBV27 TGTGCCAGCAGACAGGGGGCAGGGGTTGGAAGTTCACCCCTCCACTTT CASRQGAGVGSSPLHF
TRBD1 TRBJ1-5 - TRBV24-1 TGTGCCACCAGCCACAACAGGGGGCTTCAGCCCCAGCATTTT CATSHNRGLQPQHF
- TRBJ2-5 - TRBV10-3 TGTGCCATCAGTGGAGCGGCGACACCTCAAGAGACCCAGTACTTC CAISGAATPQETQYF
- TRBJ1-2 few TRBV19 TGTGCCAGTAGTATTATGGGGACAGGCTACACCTTC CASSIMGTGYTF
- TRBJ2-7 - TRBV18 TGTGCCAGCTCACCTTTGACAGGAATAGAGCAGTACTTC CASSPLTGIEQYF
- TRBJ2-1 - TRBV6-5 TGTGCCAGCCTTCAGGGGACGATCAATGAGCAGTTCTTC CASLQGTINEQFF
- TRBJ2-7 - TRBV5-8 TGTGCCAGCAGCTTGGTATTACAGGGTTGGGACTTC CASSLVLQGWDF
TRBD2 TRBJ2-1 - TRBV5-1 TGCGCCAGCAGCCCGGGGGGCGGGAGGGAACCCGTTGAGCAGTTCTTC CASSPGGGREPVEQFF
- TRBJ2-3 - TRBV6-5 TGTGCCAGCAGTTACGGTTACGGGACTGGCACAGATACGCAGTATTTT CASSYGYGTGTDTQYF
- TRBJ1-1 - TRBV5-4 TGTGCCAGCACATCACAGGGTTCCCCTTTGGCTTTCTTT CASTSQGSPLAFF
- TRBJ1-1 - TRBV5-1 TGCGCCAGCAGCCTGGGGGGCATTGAAGCTTTCTTT CASSLGGIEAFF
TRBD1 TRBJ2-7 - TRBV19 TGTGCCAGTAGTCTTCAAACAGGGGGCCCCTACGAGCAGTACTTC CASSLQTGGPYEQYF
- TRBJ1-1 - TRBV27 TGTGCCAGCAGTTTAGAGGGGAACACTGAAGCTTTCTTT CASSLEGNTEAFF
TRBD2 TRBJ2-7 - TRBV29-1 TGCAGCGTCGGACTAGCGGGATTTAACGAGCAGTACTTC CSVGLAGFNEQYF